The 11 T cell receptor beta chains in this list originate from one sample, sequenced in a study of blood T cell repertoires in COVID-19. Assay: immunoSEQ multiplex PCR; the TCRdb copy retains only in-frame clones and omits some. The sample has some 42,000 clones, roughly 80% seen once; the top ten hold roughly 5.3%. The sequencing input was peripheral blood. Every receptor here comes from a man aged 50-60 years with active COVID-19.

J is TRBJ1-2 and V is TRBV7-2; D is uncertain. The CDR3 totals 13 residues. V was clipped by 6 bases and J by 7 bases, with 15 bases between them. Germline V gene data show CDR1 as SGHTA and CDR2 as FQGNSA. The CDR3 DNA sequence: TGTGCCAGCAGTACTAGTCCAGCCGGTGGCTACACCTTC. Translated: CASSTSPAGGYTF.

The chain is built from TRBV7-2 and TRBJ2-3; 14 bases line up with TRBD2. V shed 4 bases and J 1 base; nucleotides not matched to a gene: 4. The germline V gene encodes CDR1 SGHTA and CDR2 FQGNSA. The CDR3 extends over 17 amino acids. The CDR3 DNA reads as TGTGCCAGCAGCTCGACTAGCGGGAGGGGGGGCACAGATACGCAGTATTTT. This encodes CASSSTSGRGGTDTQYF.

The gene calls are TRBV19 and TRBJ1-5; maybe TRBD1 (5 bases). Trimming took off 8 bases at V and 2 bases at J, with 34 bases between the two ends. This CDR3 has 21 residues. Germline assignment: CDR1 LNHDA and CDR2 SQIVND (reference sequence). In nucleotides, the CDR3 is TGTGCCAGTCGAAAAAGGGGCCCGGGTGGACCTCGTGGAGCTGGCAATCAGCCCCAGCATTTT. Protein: CASRKRGPGGPRGAGNQPQHF.

CDR3 protein: CARSFPGGMSGYTF. The CDR3 bases are TGTGCCAGAAGCTTCCCAGGGGGCATGAGTGGCTACACCTTC. The chain couples TRBV5-3 to TRBJ1-2; TRBD1 aligns across 8 bases. TRBV5-3 is known as an ORF, though its function is uncertain. With 2 bases clipped from V and 7 bases from J, the junction kept 7 bases outside the gene matches. The CDR3 extends over 14 amino acids.

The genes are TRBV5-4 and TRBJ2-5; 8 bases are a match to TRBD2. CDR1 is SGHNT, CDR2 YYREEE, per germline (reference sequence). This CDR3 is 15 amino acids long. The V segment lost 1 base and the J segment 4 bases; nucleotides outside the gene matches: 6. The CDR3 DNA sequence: TGTGCCAGCAGCTTGCTCTCGGGGGGGCCAGAGACCCAGTACTTC. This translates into CASSLLSGGPETQYF.

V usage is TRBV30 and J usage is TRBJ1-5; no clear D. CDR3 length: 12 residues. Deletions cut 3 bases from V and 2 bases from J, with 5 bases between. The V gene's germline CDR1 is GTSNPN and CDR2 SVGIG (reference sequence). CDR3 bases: TGTGCCTGGAGCCTCGGCAATCAGCCCCAGCATTTT. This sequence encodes CAWSLGNQPQHF.

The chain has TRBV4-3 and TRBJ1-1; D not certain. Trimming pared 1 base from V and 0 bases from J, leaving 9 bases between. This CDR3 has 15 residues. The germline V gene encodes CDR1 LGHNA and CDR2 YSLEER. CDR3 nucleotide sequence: TGCGCCAGCAGCCAAGGGAGGGTACTGAACACTGAAGCTTTCTTT. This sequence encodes CASSQGRVLNTEAFF.

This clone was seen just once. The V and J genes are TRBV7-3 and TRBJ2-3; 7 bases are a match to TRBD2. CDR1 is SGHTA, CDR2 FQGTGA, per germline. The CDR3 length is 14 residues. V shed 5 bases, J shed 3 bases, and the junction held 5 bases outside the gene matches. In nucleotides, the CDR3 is TGTGCCAGCAGCCCGGGACTAACTACAGATACGCAGTATTTT. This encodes CASSPGLTTDTQYF.

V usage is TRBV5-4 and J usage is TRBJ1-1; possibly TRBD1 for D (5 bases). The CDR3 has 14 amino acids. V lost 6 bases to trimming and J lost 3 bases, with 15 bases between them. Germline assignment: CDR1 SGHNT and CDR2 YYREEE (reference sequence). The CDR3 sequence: CASKTLGGDTEAFF. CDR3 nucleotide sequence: TGTGCCAGCAAAACTTTAGGAGGGGACACTGAAGCTTTCTTT.

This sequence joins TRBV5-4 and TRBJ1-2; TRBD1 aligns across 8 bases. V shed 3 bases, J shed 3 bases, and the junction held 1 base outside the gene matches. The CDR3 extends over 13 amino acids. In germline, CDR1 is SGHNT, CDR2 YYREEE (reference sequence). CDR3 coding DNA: TGTGCCAGCAGCTGGGGACAGGACTATGGCTACACCTTC. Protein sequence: CASSWGQDYGYTF.

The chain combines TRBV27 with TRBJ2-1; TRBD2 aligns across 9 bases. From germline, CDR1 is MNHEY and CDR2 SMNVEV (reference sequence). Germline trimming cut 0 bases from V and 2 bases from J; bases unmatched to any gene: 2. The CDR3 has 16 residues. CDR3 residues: CASSLSGGGAYNEQFF. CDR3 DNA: TGTGCCAGCAGTTTATCTGGCGGGGGGGCCTACAATGAGCAGTTCTTC.